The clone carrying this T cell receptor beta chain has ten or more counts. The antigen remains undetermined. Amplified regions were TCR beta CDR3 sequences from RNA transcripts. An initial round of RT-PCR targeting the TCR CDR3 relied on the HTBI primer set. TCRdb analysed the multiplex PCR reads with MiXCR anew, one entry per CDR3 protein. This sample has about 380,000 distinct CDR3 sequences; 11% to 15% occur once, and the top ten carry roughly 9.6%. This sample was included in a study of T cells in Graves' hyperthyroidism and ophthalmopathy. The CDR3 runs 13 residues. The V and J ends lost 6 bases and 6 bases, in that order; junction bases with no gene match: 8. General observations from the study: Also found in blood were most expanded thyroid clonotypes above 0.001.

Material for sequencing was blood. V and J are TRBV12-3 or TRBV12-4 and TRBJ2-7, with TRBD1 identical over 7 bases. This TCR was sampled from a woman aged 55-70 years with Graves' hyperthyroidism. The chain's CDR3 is CASRKSRGLEQYF. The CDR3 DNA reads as TGTGCCAGCAGGAAATCGAGGGGGCTCGAGCAGTACTTC.